This entry is about one T cell receptor beta chain. This specimen comes from a study of blood T cell repertoires in COVID-19. The wider study: Nucleic acid was either cDNA or gDNA, and it came from T cells, B-cell-depleted T cells, or PBMCs.

Participant age was about 18 to 100 years, and participants resided in about two dozen US areas. Cohorts were based on clinical histories the participants reported. The method was immunoSEQ multiplex PCR; TCRdb's version includes in-frame clones alone and lacks a portion of them. The sample has over 300,000 clones, roughly 85% seen once. CDR1 is LGHNA, CDR2 YNFKEQ, per germline. The ends were cut back, 4 bases at V and 5 bases at J, with 21 bases in the middle. The CDR3 runs to 16 residues. This sequence joins TRBV4-2 and TRBJ2-7; D possibly corresponds to TRBD2 (6 bases). This TCR came from a woman aged 25 to 39 who had recovered from COVID-19. The source material was PBMCs or T cells enriched from blood (not recorded which). The CDR3 nucleotides read TGTGCCAGCAGCCCCCTGATCGGGGAGGAAGGAAACGAGCAGTACTTC. It yields the protein CASSPLIGEEGNEQYF.